These 3 T cell receptor beta chains were all obtained from the same sample, sequenced in a study of T cells after yellow fever vaccination (dated by TCRdb to between 2018 and 2020). The treatment or condition label on this specimen signifies: live attenuated yellow fever vaccine strain. The protocol used for the library was 5' RACE. The listed sequencing device is Illumina HiSeq 2500. In TCRdb, the public reads were trimmed at Q25 with fastp and aligned with MiXCR, with productive beta chains retained. Duplicate CDR3 protein sequences are folded into a single record with the most common DNA and genes. This sample has 110,000 to 150,000 distinct CDR3 sequences in its table, and about 6.9% of those were observed once. In total, the top ten clones hold more than 0.6% of the sample. Source: CD4+ T cells sorted from PBMCs, taken 10 days after the yellow fever booster vaccination. All receptors come from a man aged 30 to 45 who received the YFV17D yellow fever vaccine.

This clonotype has a count of ten or more. The rearrangement links TRBV7-2 to TRBJ2-7; 8 bases match TRBD1. This CDR3 has 16 residues. J lost 2 bases, V lost 4 bases, and 10 bases had no gene match. Looked up from germline, CDR1 is SGHTA and CDR2 is FQGNSA. Written as DNA, the CDR3 is TGTGCCAGCAGCTCATTCCCGGGACAGGCTACCTACGAGCAGTACTTC. This encodes CASSSFPGQATYEQYF.

This clonotype was picked up many times. The chain couples TRBV5-1 to TRBJ2-7; unclear D gene. The CDR3 consists of 13 residues. Germline CDR1 and CDR2: SGHRS and YFSETQ. V lost 3 bases, J lost 7 bases, and 14 bases lay in between. CDR3 coding DNA: TGCGCCAGCAGCTCCCAGACCCTCCAGGAGCAGTACTTC. Protein product: CASSSQTLQEQYF.

This clonotype has ten or more counts. The chain carries TRBV25-1 and TRBJ2-1, with TRBD2 matching over 9 bases. CDR3 length: 15 amino acids. V lost 5 bases and J lost 5; bases outside the gene matches: 7. Per germline, CDR1 MGHDK and CDR2 SYGVNS. CDR3 region: CASSMAGGQNNEQFF. The CDR3, as DNA: TGTGCCAGCAGTATGGCGGGAGGGCAAAACAATGAGCAGTTCTTC.